This T cell receptor beta chain was documented in a study of blood T cell repertoires in COVID-19. About the research overall: The United States, Italy and Spain supplied acute and convalescent COVID-19 samples. From T cells, B-cell-depleted T cells, or PBMCs came the material, which was cDNA or gDNA.

As processed by the authors: Amplifying reference gene primers gave estimates of nucleated cell counts. Profiled with immunoSEQ multiplex PCR; TCRdb holds only in-frame clones, not every one. V, J and clone size are taken as reported in that table, and D and trimming were inferred from the DNA itself. The sample contains some 170,000 clones, about 83% of which appear only once. Sequencing input: peripheral blood. This clonotype was sampled from a man in his 60s with acute or convalescent COVID-19.

The CDR3: CASSHLPVLAGGDNEQFF. Here the CDR3 DNA reads TGTGCCAGCAGCCACCTGCCTGTTCTAGCGGGGGGCGACAATGAGCAGTTCTTC. The chain employs TRBV7-3 and TRBJ2-1; 11 bases fit TRBD2. Per the germline V gene, CDR1 is SGHTA and CDR2 is FQGTGA. The V gene end was trimmed by 5 bases and the J gene end by 5 bases; junction bases not matched to a gene: 14. This CDR3 region has 18 residues.